Listed below are T cell receptor beta chains from one sample, sequenced in a study of blood T cell repertoires in COVID-19. The table came from immunoSEQ multiplex PCR; TCRdb's copy has only in-frame clones and leaves some out. The sample includes about 190,000 clones, around 91% of them seen just once. Source material: peripheral blood. The receptors were gathered from a man over 45 with acute or convalescent COVID-19. Both conserved end residues are part of each CDR3. Each record gives: J gene, D gene, clone size, V gene, CDR3 protein, CDR3 DNA. D genes are given only for firm matches. Not every row has a clone size; where given, it reads once, few, many or a size class.

j_call: TRBJ2-5; d_call: -; clone_size: -; v_call: TRBV6-6; cdr3_aa: CASSYLQGSRETQYF; cdr3_nt: TGTGCCAGCAGTTACCTTCAGGGCTCCCGTGAGACCCAGTACTTC
j_call: TRBJ2-3; d_call: -; clone_size: -; v_call: TRBV7-2; cdr3_aa: CASSFYTDTQYF; cdr3_nt: TGTGCCAGCAGCTTCTACACAGATACGCAGTATTTT
j_call: TRBJ1-1; d_call: TRBD1; clone_size: once; v_call: TRBV6-6; cdr3_aa: CASSHLQGADTEAFF; cdr3_nt: TGTGCCAGCAGCCATCTCCAGGGGGCGGACACTGAAGCTTTCTTT
j_call: TRBJ1-3; d_call: -; clone_size: -; v_call: TRBV28; cdr3_aa: CASRQASGNTIYF; cdr3_nt: TGTGCCAGCCGGCAGGCCTCTGGAAACACCATATATTTT
j_call: TRBJ1-4; d_call: -; clone_size: -; v_call: TRBV10-3; cdr3_aa: CAISEGRDNEKLFF; cdr3_nt: TGTGCCATCAGTGAGGGACGGGATAATGAAAAACTGTTTTTT
j_call: TRBJ1-1; d_call: -; clone_size: once; v_call: TRBV7-9; cdr3_aa: CASSLGQLNTEAFF; cdr3_nt: TGTGCCAGCAGCTTAGGGCAGTTGAACACTGAAGCTTTCTTT
j_call: TRBJ2-2; d_call: -; clone_size: few; v_call: TRBV3-1/TRBV3-2; cdr3_aa: CASSQVPYTGELFF; cdr3_nt: TGTGCCAGCAGCCAAGTTCCGTACACCGGGGAGCTGTTTTTT
j_call: TRBJ1-3; d_call: TRBD1; clone_size: -; v_call: TRBV7-2; cdr3_aa: CASSLRTGTGNTIYF; cdr3_nt: TGTGCCAGCAGCTTAAGGACAGGGACCGGAAACACCATATATTTT
j_call: TRBJ2-3; d_call: -; clone_size: -; v_call: TRBV9; cdr3_aa: CASSVQTSFTDTQYF; cdr3_nt: TGTGCCAGCAGCGTACAGACTAGTTTCACAGATACGCAGTATTTT
j_call: TRBJ1-1; d_call: -; clone_size: -; v_call: TRBV10-3; cdr3_aa: CAIKTTGNTEAFF; cdr3_nt: TGTGCCATCAAGACAACCGGGAACACTGAAGCTTTCTTT
j_call: TRBJ2-3; d_call: TRBD2; clone_size: once; v_call: TRBV27; cdr3_aa: CASSLGGLAGGLDTQYF; cdr3_nt: TGTGCCAGCAGTTTGGGGGGGCTAGCGGGAGGCTTAGATACGCAGTATTTT
j_call: TRBJ2-3; d_call: -; clone_size: -; v_call: TRBV18; cdr3_aa: CASSDTRSTRTDTQYF; cdr3_nt: TGTGCCAGCTCAGATACCCGGAGTACTCGCACAGATACGCAGTATTTT
j_call: TRBJ1-5; d_call: -; clone_size: -; v_call: TRBV28; cdr3_aa: CASSFDSYYSNQPQHF; cdr3_nt: TGTGCCAGCAGTTTTGACAGCTACTATAGCAATCAGCCCCAGCATTTT
j_call: TRBJ2-3; d_call: -; clone_size: once; v_call: TRBV9; cdr3_aa: CASSAGISDTQYF; cdr3_nt: TGTGCCAGCAGCGCCGGGATTTCAGATACGCAGTATTTT
j_call: TRBJ2-1; d_call: TRBD2; clone_size: few; v_call: TRBV7-9; cdr3_aa: CASSLYAGGPREEQFF; cdr3_nt: TGTGCCAGCAGCTTATATGCGGGAGGCCCGAGGGAAGAGCAGTTCTTC
j_call: TRBJ1-1; d_call: -; clone_size: -; v_call: TRBV5-6; cdr3_aa: CASSLLGARTEAFF; cdr3_nt: TGTGCCAGCAGCTTGTTGGGGGCAAGGACTGAAGCTTTCTTT
j_call: TRBJ2-1; d_call: -; clone_size: -; v_call: TRBV4-1; cdr3_aa: CASSQDQLAGYNEQFF; cdr3_nt: TGCGCCAGCAGCCAAGACCAGCTGGCGGGGTACAATGAGCAGTTCTTC
j_call: TRBJ2-5; d_call: -; clone_size: -; v_call: TRBV5-1; cdr3_aa: CASSFQASQETQYF; cdr3_nt: TGCGCCAGCAGCTTTCAGGCCTCCCAAGAGACCCAGTACTTC
j_call: TRBJ1-1; d_call: TRBD1; clone_size: -; v_call: TRBV29-1; cdr3_aa: CSVGQGDDTEAFF; cdr3_nt: TGCAGCGTTGGACAGGGCGATGACACTGAAGCTTTCTTT
j_call: TRBJ1-2; d_call: TRBD1; clone_size: -; v_call: TRBV3-1/TRBV3-2; cdr3_aa: CASSQEGTGVGYTF; cdr3_nt: TGTGCCAGCAGCCAAGAAGGGACAGGGGTAGGCTACACCTTC
j_call: TRBJ1-5; d_call: TRBD1; clone_size: -; v_call: TRBV6-2/TRBV6-3; cdr3_aa: CASSPRARGTQPQHF; cdr3_nt: TGTGCCAGCAGTCCGCGGGCCAGGGGGACCCAGCCCCAGCATTTT
j_call: TRBJ2-1; d_call: TRBD2; clone_size: -; v_call: TRBV19; cdr3_aa: CASSIRGIAGGPHVQFF; cdr3_nt: TGTGCCAGTAGTATACGGGGAATAGCGGGGGGGCCTCACGTGCAGTTCTTC
j_call: TRBJ2-5; d_call: TRBD2; clone_size: -; v_call: TRBV19; cdr3_aa: CASSILGLAGAQETQYF; cdr3_nt: TGTGCCAGTAGTATCCTCGGACTAGCGGGTGCTCAAGAGACCCAGTACTTC
j_call: TRBJ2-5; d_call: -; clone_size: -; v_call: TRBV21-1; cdr3_aa: CASSKGPLAGGRTQYF; cdr3_nt: TGTGCCAGCAGCAAAGGTCCACTAGCGGGAGGTAGGACCCAGTACTTC
j_call: TRBJ1-4; d_call: TRBD1; clone_size: -; v_call: TRBV7-2; cdr3_aa: CASSLAPATGVEKLFF; cdr3_nt: TGTGCCAGCAGCTTAGCCCCGGCTACAGGGGTTGAAAAACTGTTTTTT
j_call: TRBJ2-5; d_call: -; clone_size: -; v_call: TRBV2; cdr3_aa: CASKRDSGETQYF; cdr3_nt: TGTGCCAGCAAGAGGGATAGCGGAGAGACCCAGTACTTC
j_call: TRBJ2-3; d_call: -; clone_size: -; v_call: TRBV5-1; cdr3_aa: CASSRPEDTDTQYF; cdr3_nt: TGCGCCAGCAGCCGACCCGAGGACACAGATACGCAGTATTTT
j_call: TRBJ1-1; d_call: -; clone_size: many; v_call: TRBV10-1; cdr3_aa: CASSPGGGGTEAFF; cdr3_nt: TGCGCCAGCAGCCCCGGGGGAGGTGGCACTGAAGCTTTCTTT
j_call: TRBJ2-3; d_call: -; clone_size: -; v_call: TRBV18; cdr3_aa: CASSPEAGTSTDTQYF; cdr3_nt: TGTGCCAGCTCACCGGAGGCAGGAACTAGCACAGATACGCAGTATTTT
j_call: TRBJ1-6; d_call: TRBD1; clone_size: -; v_call: TRBV7-3; cdr3_aa: CASSLNSGQGFSPLHF; cdr3_nt: TGTGCCAGCAGCTTAAATTCGGGACAGGGTTTTTCACCCCTCCACTTT
j_call: TRBJ1-1; d_call: -; clone_size: -; v_call: TRBV28; cdr3_aa: CASSLTVNTEAFF; cdr3_nt: TGTGCCAGCAGTTTGACAGTGAACACTGAAGCTTTCTTT
j_call: TRBJ2-2; d_call: -; clone_size: -; v_call: TRBV19; cdr3_aa: CASSIRRAAGELFF; cdr3_nt: TGTGCCAGTAGTATTCGCAGGGCTGCCGGGGAGCTGTTTTTT
j_call: TRBJ2-3; d_call: -; clone_size: -; v_call: TRBV10-3; cdr3_aa: CAITSTDTQYF; cdr3_nt: TGTGCCATCACTAGCACAGATACGCAGTATTTT
j_call: TRBJ1-2; d_call: -; clone_size: few; v_call: TRBV2; cdr3_aa: CASSLYGYTF; cdr3_nt: TGTGCCAGCAGTCTTTATGGCTACACCTTC
j_call: TRBJ2-2; d_call: -; clone_size: many; v_call: TRBV19; cdr3_aa: CASTPYGQTPNTGELFF; cdr3_nt: TGTGCCAGTACCCCATACGGACAGACGCCGAACACCGGGGAGCTGTTTTTT
j_call: TRBJ1-2; d_call: TRBD1; clone_size: -; v_call: TRBV7-2; cdr3_aa: CASSLGQGHVYGYTF; cdr3_nt: TGTGCCAGCAGCTTGGGACAGGGCCACGTCTATGGCTACACCTTC
j_call: TRBJ2-1; d_call: TRBD2; clone_size: once; v_call: TRBV27; cdr3_aa: CASRRLAGGMDEQFF; cdr3_nt: TGTGCCAGCAGGCGACTAGCGGGAGGTATGGATGAGCAGTTCTTC
j_call: TRBJ1-2; d_call: -; clone_size: -; v_call: TRBV5-1; cdr3_aa: CASSLVGPDGGWDYTF; cdr3_nt: TGCGCCAGCAGCTTGGTTGGCCCTGACGGGGGATGGGACTACACCTTC
j_call: TRBJ2-1; d_call: TRBD1; clone_size: medium-sized; v_call: TRBV11-3; cdr3_aa: CASSAGTGEIGEQFF; cdr3_nt: TGTGCCAGCAGCGCCGGGACAGGGGAAATAGGTGAGCAGTTCTTC
j_call: TRBJ1-2; d_call: -; clone_size: -; v_call: TRBV6-1; cdr3_aa: CASSEVRESGYTF; cdr3_nt: TGTGCCAGCAGTGAAGTCAGGGAAAGTGGCTACACCTTC
j_call: TRBJ1-2; d_call: -; clone_size: -; v_call: TRBV7-2; cdr3_aa: CASYEVIWDGYTF; cdr3_nt: TGTGCCAGCTACGAGGTTATCTGGGATGGCTACACCTTC
j_call: TRBJ2-1; d_call: TRBD2; clone_size: -; v_call: TRBV10-3; cdr3_aa: CAISPAGAGDNEQFF; cdr3_nt: TGTGCCATCAGTCCAGCGGGAGCCGGGGATAATGAGCAGTTCTTC
j_call: TRBJ2-7; d_call: TRBD2; clone_size: -; v_call: TRBV13; cdr3_aa: CASSTQSGGSYEQYF; cdr3_nt: TGTGCCAGCAGCACCCAAAGCGGGGGCTCCTACGAGCAGTACTTC
j_call: TRBJ2-1; d_call: TRBD2; clone_size: -; v_call: TRBV4-1; cdr3_aa: CASSQDGREASSYNEQFF; cdr3_nt: TGCGCCAGCAGCCAAGACGGGCGGGAGGCGAGCTCCTACAATGAGCAGTTCTTC
j_call: TRBJ2-1; d_call: TRBD2; clone_size: -; v_call: TRBV7-8; cdr3_aa: CASSPPRLAGPSYNEQFF; cdr3_nt: TGTGCCAGCAGCCCTCCCCGACTAGCGGGGCCTTCCTACAATGAGCAGTTCTTC
j_call: TRBJ2-5; d_call: -; clone_size: -; v_call: TRBV28; cdr3_aa: CASSLQRGAVETQYF; cdr3_nt: TGTGCCAGCAGTTTACAACGGGGGGCCGTGGAGACCCAGTACTTC
j_call: TRBJ1-2; d_call: TRBD1; clone_size: -; v_call: TRBV3-1/TRBV3-2; cdr3_aa: CASSRRQGALNYGYTF; cdr3_nt: TGTGCCAGCAGCCGGCGCCAGGGGGCGCTTAACTATGGCTACACCTTC
j_call: TRBJ1-2; d_call: -; clone_size: -; v_call: TRBV6-5; cdr3_aa: CASSSRGARGYTF; cdr3_nt: TGTGCCAGCAGTTCCCGGGGGGCGCGTGGCTACACCTTC
j_call: TRBJ2-4; d_call: -; clone_size: -; v_call: TRBV7-9; cdr3_aa: CASSLPVIDIQYF; cdr3_nt: TGTGCCAGCAGCTTACCCGTTATAGACATTCAGTACTTC
j_call: TRBJ2-2; d_call: -; clone_size: -; v_call: TRBV7-3; cdr3_aa: CASSPVVRAELTGELFF; cdr3_nt: TGTGCCAGCAGCCCCGTGGTCAGGGCCGAATTGACCGGGGAGCTGTTTTTT
j_call: TRBJ2-2; d_call: -; clone_size: many; v_call: TRBV11-3; cdr3_aa: CASSPSIDSTGELFF; cdr3_nt: TGTGCCAGCAGCCCCTCCATCGACAGCACCGGGGAGCTGTTTTTT
j_call: TRBJ2-7; d_call: -; clone_size: -; v_call: TRBV5-5; cdr3_aa: CASSDRGLGEQYF; cdr3_nt: TGTGCCAGCAGCGATAGGGGCCTCGGCGAGCAGTACTTC
j_call: TRBJ1-1; d_call: TRBD1; clone_size: -; v_call: TRBV6-2/TRBV6-3; cdr3_aa: CASSRQGTQNTEAFF; cdr3_nt: TGTGCCAGCAGTAGACAGGGAACTCAGAACACTGAAGCTTTCTTT
j_call: TRBJ1-2; d_call: TRBD1; clone_size: -; v_call: TRBV30; cdr3_aa: CATPRGTGGNWGFGYTF; cdr3_nt: TGTGCCACTCCTAGAGGGACAGGCGGGAACTGGGGATTTGGCTACACCTTC
j_call: TRBJ2-2; d_call: TRBD1; clone_size: -; v_call: TRBV15; cdr3_aa: CATSRYRGPGELFF; cdr3_nt: TGTGCCACCAGCAGGTACAGGGGGCCCGGGGAGCTGTTTTTT
j_call: TRBJ2-5; d_call: TRBD1; clone_size: -; v_call: TRBV2; cdr3_aa: CASSESWTGQETQYF; cdr3_nt: TGTGCCAGCAGTGAAAGCTGGACAGGCCAAGAGACCCAGTACTTC